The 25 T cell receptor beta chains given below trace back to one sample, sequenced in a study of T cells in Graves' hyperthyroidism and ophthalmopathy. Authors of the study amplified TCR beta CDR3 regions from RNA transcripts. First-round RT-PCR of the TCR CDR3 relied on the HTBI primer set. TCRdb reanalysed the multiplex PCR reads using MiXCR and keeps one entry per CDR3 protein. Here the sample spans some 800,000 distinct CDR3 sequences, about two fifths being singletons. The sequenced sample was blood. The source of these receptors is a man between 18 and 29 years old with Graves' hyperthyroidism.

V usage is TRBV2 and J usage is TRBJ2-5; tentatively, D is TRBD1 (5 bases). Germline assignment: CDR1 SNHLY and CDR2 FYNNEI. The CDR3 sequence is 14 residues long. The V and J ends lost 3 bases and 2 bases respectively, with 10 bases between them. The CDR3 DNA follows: TGTGCCAGCAGTGATGCTGGGGCACAAGAGACCCAGTACTTC. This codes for CASSDAGAQETQYF.

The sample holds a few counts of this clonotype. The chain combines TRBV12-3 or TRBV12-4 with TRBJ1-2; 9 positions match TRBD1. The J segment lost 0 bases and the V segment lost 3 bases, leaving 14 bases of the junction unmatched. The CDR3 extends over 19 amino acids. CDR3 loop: CASSFLAGWGQGTNYGYTF. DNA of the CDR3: TGTGCCAGCAGTTTTCTGGCAGGGTGGGGACAGGGCACTAACTATGGCTACACCTTC.

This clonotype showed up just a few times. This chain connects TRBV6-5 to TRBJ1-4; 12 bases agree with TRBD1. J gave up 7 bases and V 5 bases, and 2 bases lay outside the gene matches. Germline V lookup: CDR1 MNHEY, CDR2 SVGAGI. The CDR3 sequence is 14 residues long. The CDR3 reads CASSEGQGAEKLFF. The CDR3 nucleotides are TGTGCCAGCAGTGAGGGACAGGGGGCTGAAAAACTGTTTTTT.

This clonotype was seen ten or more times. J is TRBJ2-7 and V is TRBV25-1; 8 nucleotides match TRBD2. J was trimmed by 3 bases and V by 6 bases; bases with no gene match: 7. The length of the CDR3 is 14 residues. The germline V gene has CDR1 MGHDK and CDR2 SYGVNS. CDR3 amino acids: CASRRNGGDYEQYF. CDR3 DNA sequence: TGTGCCAGCAGACGTAACGGGGGGGACTACGAGCAGTACTTC.

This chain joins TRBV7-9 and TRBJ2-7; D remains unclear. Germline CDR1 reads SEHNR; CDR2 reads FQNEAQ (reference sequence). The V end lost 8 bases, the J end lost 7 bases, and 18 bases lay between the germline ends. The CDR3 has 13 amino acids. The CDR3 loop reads CASVEGPSREQYF. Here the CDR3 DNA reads TGTGCCAGCGTAGAAGGACCTTCTCGGGAGCAGTACTTC.

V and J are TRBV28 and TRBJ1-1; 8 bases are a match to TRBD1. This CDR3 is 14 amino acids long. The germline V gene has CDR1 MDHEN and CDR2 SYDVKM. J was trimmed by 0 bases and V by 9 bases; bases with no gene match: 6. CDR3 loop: CARTWTGMNTEAFF. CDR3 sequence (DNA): TGTGCCAGAACCTGGACAGGGATGAACACTGAAGCTTTCTTT.

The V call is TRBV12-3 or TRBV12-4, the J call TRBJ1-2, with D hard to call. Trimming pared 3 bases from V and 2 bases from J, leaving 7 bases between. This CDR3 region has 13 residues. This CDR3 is CASSFVGNYGYTF. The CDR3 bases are TGTGCCAGCAGTTTTGTGGGGAACTATGGCTACACCTTC.

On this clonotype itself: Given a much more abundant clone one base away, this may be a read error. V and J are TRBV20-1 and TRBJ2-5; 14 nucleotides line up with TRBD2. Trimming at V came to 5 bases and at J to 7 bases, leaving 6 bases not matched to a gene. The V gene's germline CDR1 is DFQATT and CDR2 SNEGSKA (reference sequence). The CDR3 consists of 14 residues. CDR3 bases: TGCAGTGCTCCGACTAGCGGGGGGGGAGGGACCCAGTACTTC. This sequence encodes CSAPTSGGGGTQYF.

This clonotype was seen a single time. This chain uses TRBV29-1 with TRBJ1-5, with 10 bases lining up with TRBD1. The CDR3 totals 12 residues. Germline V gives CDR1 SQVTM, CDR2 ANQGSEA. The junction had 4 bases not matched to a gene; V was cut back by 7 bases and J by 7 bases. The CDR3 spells CSGDRGGQPQHF. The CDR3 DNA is TGCAGCGGGGACAGGGGTGGGCAGCCCCAGCATTTT.

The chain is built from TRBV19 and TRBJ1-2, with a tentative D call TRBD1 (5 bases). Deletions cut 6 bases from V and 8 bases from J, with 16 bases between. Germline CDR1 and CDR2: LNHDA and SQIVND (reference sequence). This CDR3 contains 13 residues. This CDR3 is CASSSATDKGYTF. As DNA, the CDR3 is TGTGCCAGTAGCTCTGCCACGGACAAGGGCTACACCTTC.

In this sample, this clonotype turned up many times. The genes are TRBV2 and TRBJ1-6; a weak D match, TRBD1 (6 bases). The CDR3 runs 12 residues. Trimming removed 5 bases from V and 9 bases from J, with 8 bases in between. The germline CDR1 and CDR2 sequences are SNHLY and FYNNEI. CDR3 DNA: TGTGCCAGCAGTTCAGGGGCTTCACCCCTCCACTTT. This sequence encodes CASSSGASPLHF.

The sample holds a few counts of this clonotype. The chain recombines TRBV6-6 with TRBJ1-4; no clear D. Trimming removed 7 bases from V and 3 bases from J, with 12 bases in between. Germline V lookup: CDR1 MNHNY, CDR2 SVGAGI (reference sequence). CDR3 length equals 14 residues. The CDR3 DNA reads TGTGCCAGCACTGCGGGGTTTGCTAATGAAAAACTGTTTTTT. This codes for CASTAGFANEKLFF.

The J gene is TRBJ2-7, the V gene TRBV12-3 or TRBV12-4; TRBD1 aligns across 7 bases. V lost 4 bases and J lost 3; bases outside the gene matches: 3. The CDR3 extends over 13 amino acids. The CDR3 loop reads CASSSTGHYEQYF. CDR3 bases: TGTGCCAGCAGTTCGACAGGGCACTACGAGCAGTACTTC.

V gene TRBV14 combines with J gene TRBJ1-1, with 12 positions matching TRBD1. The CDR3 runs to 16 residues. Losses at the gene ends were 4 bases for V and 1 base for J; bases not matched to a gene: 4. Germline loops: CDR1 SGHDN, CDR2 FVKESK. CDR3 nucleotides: TGTGCCAGCAGCCCCGTGGGACAGGGGGCGAACACTGAAGCTTTCTTT. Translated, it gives CASSPVGQGANTEAFF. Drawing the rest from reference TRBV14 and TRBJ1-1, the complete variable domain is EAGVTQFPSHSVIEKGQTVTLRCDPISGHDNLYWYRRVMGKEIKFLLHFVKESKQDESGMPNNRFLAERTGGTYSTLKVQPAELEDSGVYFCASSPVGQGANTEAFFGQGTRLTVV.

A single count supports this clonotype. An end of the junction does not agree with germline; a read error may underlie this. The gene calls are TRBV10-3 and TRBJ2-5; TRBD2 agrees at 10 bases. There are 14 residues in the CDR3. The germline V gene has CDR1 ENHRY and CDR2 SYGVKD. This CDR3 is CASSDSGGTETQYF. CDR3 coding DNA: TGTGCCAGCAGTGATAGCGGGGGGACAGAGACCCAGTACTTC.

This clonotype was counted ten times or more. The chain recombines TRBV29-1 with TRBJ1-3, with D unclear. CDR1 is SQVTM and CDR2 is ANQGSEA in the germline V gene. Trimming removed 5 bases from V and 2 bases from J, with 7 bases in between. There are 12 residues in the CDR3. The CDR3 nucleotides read TGCAGCGTTTCGAGAGCTGGAAACACCATATATTTT. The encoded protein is CSVSRAGNTIYF.

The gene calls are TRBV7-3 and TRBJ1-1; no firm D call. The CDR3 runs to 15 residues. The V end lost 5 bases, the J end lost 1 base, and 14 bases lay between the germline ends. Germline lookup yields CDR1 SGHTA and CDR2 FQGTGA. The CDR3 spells CASSSGLAANTEAFF. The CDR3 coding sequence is TGTGCCAGCAGCAGTGGACTAGCGGCGAACACTGAAGCTTTCTTT.

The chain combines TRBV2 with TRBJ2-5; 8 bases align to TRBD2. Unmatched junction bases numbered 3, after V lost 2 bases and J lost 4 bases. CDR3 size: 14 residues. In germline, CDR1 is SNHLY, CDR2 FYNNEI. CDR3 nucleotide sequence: TGTGCCAGCAGTGAAACCAGCGGGGGAGAGACCCAGTACTTC. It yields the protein CASSETSGGETQYF.

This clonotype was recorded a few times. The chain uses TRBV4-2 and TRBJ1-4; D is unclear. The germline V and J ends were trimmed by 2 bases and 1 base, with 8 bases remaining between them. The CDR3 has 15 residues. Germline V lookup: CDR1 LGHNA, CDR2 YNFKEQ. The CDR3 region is CASSQPDGTNEKLFF. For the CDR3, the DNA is TGTGCCAGCAGCCAACCGGACGGAACTAATGAAAAACTGTTTTTT.

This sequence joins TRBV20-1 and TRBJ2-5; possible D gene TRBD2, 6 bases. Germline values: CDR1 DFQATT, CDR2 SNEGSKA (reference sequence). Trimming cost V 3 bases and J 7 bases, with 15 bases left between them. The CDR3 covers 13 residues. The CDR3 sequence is CSARPGPRGTQYF. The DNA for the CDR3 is TGCAGTGCTAGGCCGGGGCCGCGGGGGACCCAGTACTTC.

CDR3 DNA: TGTGCCAGCAGCCAAGAACCAGCTCTCGGGACCCAGTACTTC. As protein: CASSQEPALGTQYF. The chain couples TRBV25-1 to TRBJ2-5; no clear D. V gave up 6 bases and J gave up 7 bases, with 18 bases separating them. The CDR3 covers 14 residues. From germline, CDR1 is MGHDK and CDR2 SYGVNS. The variable domain in full, with the rest retrieved from reference TRBV25-1 and TRBJ2-5, is EADIYQTPRYLVIGTGKKITLECSQTMGHDKMYWYQQDPGMELHLIHYSYGVNSTEKGDLSSESTVSRIRTEHFPLTLESARPSHTSQYLCASSQEPALGTQYFGPGTRLLVL.

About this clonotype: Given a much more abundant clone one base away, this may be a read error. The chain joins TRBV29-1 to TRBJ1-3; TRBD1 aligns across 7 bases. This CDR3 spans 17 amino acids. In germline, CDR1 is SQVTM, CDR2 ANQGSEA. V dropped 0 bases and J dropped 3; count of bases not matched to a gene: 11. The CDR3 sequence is CSVEEVLGRGSGNTIYF. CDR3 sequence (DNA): TGCAGCGTTGAAGAAGTCCTTGGCAGGGGGAGTGGAAACACCATATATTTT.

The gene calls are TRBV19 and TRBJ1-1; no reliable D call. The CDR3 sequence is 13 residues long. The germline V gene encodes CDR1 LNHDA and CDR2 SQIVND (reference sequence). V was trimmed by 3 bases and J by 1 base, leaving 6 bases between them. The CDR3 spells CASSIPANTEAFF. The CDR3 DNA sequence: TGTGCCAGTAGTATCCCAGCGAACACTGAAGCTTTCTTT.

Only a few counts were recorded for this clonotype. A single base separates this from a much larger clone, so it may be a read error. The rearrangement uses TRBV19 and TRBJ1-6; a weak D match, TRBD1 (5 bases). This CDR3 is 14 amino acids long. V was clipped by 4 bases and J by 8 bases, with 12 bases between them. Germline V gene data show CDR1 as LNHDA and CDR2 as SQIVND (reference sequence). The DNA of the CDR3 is TGTGCCAGTAGTACCACATTGGGGGATTCACCCCTCCACTTT. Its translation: CASSTTLGDSPLHF.

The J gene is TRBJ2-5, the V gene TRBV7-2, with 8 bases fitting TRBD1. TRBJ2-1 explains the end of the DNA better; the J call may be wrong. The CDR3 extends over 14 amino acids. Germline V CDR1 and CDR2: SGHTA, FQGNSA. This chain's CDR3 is CASSPTSGGSSQFF. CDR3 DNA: TGTGCCAGCAGCCCGACATCAGGGGGCAGTTCCCAGTTCTTC.